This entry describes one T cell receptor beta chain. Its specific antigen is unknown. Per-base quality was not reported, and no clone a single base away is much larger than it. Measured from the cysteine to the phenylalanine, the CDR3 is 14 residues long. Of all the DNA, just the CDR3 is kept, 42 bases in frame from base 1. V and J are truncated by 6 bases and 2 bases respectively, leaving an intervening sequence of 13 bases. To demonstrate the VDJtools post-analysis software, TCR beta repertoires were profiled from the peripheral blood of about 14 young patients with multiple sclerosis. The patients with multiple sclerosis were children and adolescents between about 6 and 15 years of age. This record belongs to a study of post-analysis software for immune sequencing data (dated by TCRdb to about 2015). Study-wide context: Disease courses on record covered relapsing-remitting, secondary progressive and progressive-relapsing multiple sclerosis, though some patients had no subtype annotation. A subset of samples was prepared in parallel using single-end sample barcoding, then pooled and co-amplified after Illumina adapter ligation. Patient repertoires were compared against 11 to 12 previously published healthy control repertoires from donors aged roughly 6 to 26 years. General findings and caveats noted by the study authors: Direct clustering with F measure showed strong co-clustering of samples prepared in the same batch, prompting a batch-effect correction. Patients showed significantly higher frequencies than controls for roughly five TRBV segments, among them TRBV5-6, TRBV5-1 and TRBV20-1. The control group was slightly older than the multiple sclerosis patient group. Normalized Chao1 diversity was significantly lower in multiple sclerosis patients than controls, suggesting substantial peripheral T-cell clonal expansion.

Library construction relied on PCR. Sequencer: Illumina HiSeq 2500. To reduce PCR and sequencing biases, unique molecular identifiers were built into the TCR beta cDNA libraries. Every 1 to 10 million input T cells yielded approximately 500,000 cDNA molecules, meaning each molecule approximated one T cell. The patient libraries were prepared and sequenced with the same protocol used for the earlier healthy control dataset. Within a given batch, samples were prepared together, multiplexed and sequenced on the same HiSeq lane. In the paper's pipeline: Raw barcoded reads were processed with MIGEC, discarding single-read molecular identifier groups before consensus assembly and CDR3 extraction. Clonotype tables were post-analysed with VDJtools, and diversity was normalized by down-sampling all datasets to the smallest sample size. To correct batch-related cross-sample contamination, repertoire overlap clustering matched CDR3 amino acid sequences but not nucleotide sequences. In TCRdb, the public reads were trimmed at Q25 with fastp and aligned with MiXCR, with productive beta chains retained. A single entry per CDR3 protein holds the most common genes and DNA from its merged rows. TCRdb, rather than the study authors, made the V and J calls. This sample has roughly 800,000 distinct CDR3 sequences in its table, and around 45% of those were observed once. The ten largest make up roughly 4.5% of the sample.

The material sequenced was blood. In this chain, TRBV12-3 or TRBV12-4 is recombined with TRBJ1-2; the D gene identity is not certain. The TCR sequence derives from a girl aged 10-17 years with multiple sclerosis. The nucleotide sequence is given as TGTGCCAGCAGCTTTTCGGAAACAAACTATGGCTACACCTTC. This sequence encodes CASSFSETNYGYTF.